The 32 T cell receptor beta chains in this list originate from one sample, sequenced in a study of blood T cell repertoires in COVID-19. The data were produced by immunoSEQ multiplex PCR, yet TCRdb's version contains in-frame clones alone and is incomplete. The table shows about 190,000 clones, with around 90% occurring only once. The sequencing sample was made of peripheral blood. The receptor source for this set is a man aged 50 or older with acute or convalescent COVID-19.

This chain connects TRBV28 to TRBJ2-7; D uncertain. The CDR3 is made up of 11 amino acids. Germline loops: CDR1 MDHEN, CDR2 SYDVKM. The ends were cut back, 5 bases at V and 6 bases at J, with 8 bases in the middle. The CDR3 protein is CASSLSFEQYF. CDR3 coding DNA: TGTGCCAGCAGTCTTAGCTTCGAGCAGTACTTC.

This clone was observed a single time. The chain joins TRBV27 to TRBJ1-4; TRBD1 matches 9 bases. The V gene's germline CDR1 is MNHEY and CDR2 SMNVEV (reference sequence). This CDR3 has 15 amino acids. J gave up 5 bases and V 3 bases, and 4 bases lay outside the gene matches. For the CDR3, the DNA is TGTGCCAGCAGTTTCGGACAGGGGCCCAATGAAAAACTGTTTTTT. Its protein product is CASSFGQGPNEKLFF.

V gene TRBV11-2 combines with J gene TRBJ2-2; D is uncertain. This CDR3 spans 12 amino acids. Trimming took 4 bases from V and 3 from J, leaving 3 bases between them. CDR1 and CDR2 (germline): SGHAT, FQNNGV. The CDR3 DNA sequence: TGTGCCAGCAGCTCGTACACCGGGGAGCTGTTTTTT. Amino acids: CASSSYTGELFF. The variable domain in full, completed from reference TRBV11-2 and TRBJ2-2, reads EAGVAQSPRYKIIEKRQSVAFWCNPISGHATLYWYQQILGQGPKLLIQFQNNGVVDDSQLPKDRFSAERLKGVDSTLKIQPAKLEDSAVYLCASSSYTGELFFGEGSRLTVL.

The J gene is TRBJ2-7, the V gene TRBV29-1, with D perhaps matching TRBD1 (6 bases). V lost 5 bases and J 13 bases, leaving 24 bases between the germline ends. Germline values: CDR1 SQVTM, CDR2 ANQGSEA. This CDR3 is built from 13 residues. This CDR3 is CSVQGLSGQSRYF. CDR3 in DNA: TGCAGCGTTCAAGGGCTTAGTGGACAGTCCCGATACTTC.

The DNA of the CDR3 is TGTGCCAGCAGCCAGCTGGGCGGGAGCTCCTACAATGAGCAGTTCTTC. Translation gives CASSQLGGSSYNEQFF. The chain is built from TRBV7-7 and TRBJ2-1, with 7 bases identical to TRBD2. Germline V gene sequence: CDR1 SSHAT, CDR2 FNYEAQ (reference sequence). V shed 5 bases and J 0 bases; nucleotides not matched to a gene: 7. There are 16 residues in the CDR3.

J is TRBJ2-6 and V is TRBV7-6; 8 bases line up with TRBD1. Germline V CDR1 and CDR2: SGHVS, FNYEAQ. This CDR3 region has 21 residues. V was pared by 2 bases and J by 0 bases, with 15 bases of the junction left unmatched. CDR3 nucleotides: TGTGCCAGCAGCTTAAGGTGGGGGATTGACAGGGGAGACTCTGGGGCCAACGTCCTGACTTTC. Protein: CASSLRWGIDRGDSGANVLTF.

The rearrangement joins TRBV27 to TRBJ2-3; weak D call: TRBD2 (5 bases). This CDR3 is 15 amino acids long. Germline V gene data show CDR1 as MNHEY and CDR2 as SMNVEV (reference sequence). Trimming removed 2 bases at V and 1 base at J, with 10 bases between. CDR3 sequence (DNA): TGTGCCAGCAGTTTAGAGGCGGGCGGCACAGATACGCAGTATTTT. Translation gives CASSLEAGGTDTQYF.

This clone was counted only a few times. The chain recombines TRBV6-6 with TRBJ2-7, with 9 bases aligning to TRBD2. V trimming: 5 bases; J trimming: 5 bases; junction bases outside the gene matches: 7. This CDR3 spans 14 amino acids. Germline CDR1 is MNHNY and CDR2 is SVGAGI (reference sequence). This CDR3 reads CASSRVAGVDEQYF. As DNA, the CDR3 is TGTGCCAGCAGTCGGGTAGCGGGAGTAGACGAGCAGTACTTC.

CDR3 coding DNA: TGTGCCAGCAGCCTCCGCGGCTCCTACAGGCCCCACAATGAGCAGTTCTTC. Translation gives CASSLRGSYRPHNEQFF. The chain uses TRBV28 and TRBJ2-1; perhaps TRBD1 as D (5 bases). The length of the CDR3 is 17 residues. With 6 bases removed from V and 5 bases from J, the gap between germline ends came to 23 bases. Germline-derived CDR1 and CDR2 are MDHEN and SYDVKM.

In this sample, this clone turned up once. V is TRBV24-1 and J is TRBJ2-7, with D maybe TRBD2 (5 bases). Germline-derived CDR1 and CDR2 are KGHDR and SFDVKD. CDR3 length: 15 amino acids. V shed 5 bases and J shed 4 bases, with 17 bases lying between them. In DNA form, the CDR3 reads TGTGCCACCAGTGGGGAGAGCGGAGTAGGTTACGAGCAGTACTTC. The encoded protein is CATSGESGVGYEQYF.

The CDR3: CSVVVLTQLNEQFF. CDR3 DNA: TGCAGCGTTGTGGTTCTAACCCAACTAAATGAGCAGTTCTTC. This rearrangement joins TRBV29-1 to TRBJ2-1; D unresolved. CDR3 length: 14 residues. Trimming cost V 4 bases and J 7 bases, with 17 bases left between them. Germline loops: CDR1 SQVTM, CDR2 ANQGSEA.

The rearrangement joins TRBV15 to TRBJ1-5, with D perhaps matching TRBD1 (5 bases). This CDR3 spans 13 amino acids. The V end was cut by 4 bases, the J end by 6 bases, with 10 bases between. Germline lookup yields CDR1 LNHNV and CDR2 YYDKDF (reference sequence). This chain's CDR3 is CATSTQGAQPQHF. CDR3 DNA: TGTGCCACCAGCACCCAGGGCGCTCAGCCCCAGCATTTT.

The J gene is TRBJ1-6, the V gene TRBV19; 7 bases fit TRBD1. The CDR3 is made up of 16 amino acids. V gave up 5 bases and J gave up 8 bases; unmatched junction bases: 12. Per germline, CDR1 LNHDA and CDR2 SQIVND (reference sequence). The CDR3 DNA sequence: TGTGCCAGTAGTCTACTACAGGGGCCGGGGGATTCACCCCTCCACTTT. Its protein product is CASSLLQGPGDSPLHF.

The rearrangement uses TRBV6-5 and TRBJ1-4, with D maybe TRBD1 (5 bases). The V end lost 8 bases, the J end lost 8 bases, and 18 bases lay between the germline ends. CDR1 and CDR2 (germline): MNHEY, SVGAGI. The CDR3 consists of 14 residues. The CDR3 DNA follows: TGTGCCAGCTGGATGGGGCAGGAGGGGGAAAAACTGTTTTTT. This gives the protein CASWMGQEGEKLFF.

This sequence joins TRBV6-5 and TRBJ2-5; tentatively, D is TRBD1 (6 bases). With 5 bases removed from V and 7 bases from J, the gap between germline ends came to 14 bases. Germline-derived CDR1 and CDR2 are MNHEY and SVGAGI. The CDR3 totals 13 residues. CDR3 nucleotides: TGTGCCAGCAGTAAACAGGGATTGGTGACCCAGTACTTC. Translated: CASSKQGLVTQYF.

The V gene is TRBV4-1, the J gene TRBJ2-1; the match to TRBD2 covers 15 bases. J gave up 0 bases and V 1 base, and 10 bases lay outside the gene matches. The CDR3 extends over 21 amino acids. Germline CDR1 and CDR2: MGHRA and YSYEKL. CDR3 in amino acids: CASSQARPGTSGRSSYNEQFF. CDR3 nucleotides: TGCGCCAGCAGCCAAGCGCGGCCCGGGACTAGCGGGAGGAGCTCCTACAATGAGCAGTTCTTC.

The chain carries TRBV27 and TRBJ1-3; D perhaps matches TRBD1 (6 bases). CDR1 is MNHEY, CDR2 SMNVEV, per germline (reference sequence). V lost 4 bases and J lost 3, with 13 bases in between. This CDR3 region has 15 residues. Here the CDR3 reads CASSSAGADGNTIYF. DNA for the CDR3: TGTGCCAGCAGTTCAGCGGGGGCGGATGGAAACACCATATATTTT.

The chain carries TRBV9 and TRBJ2-3, with 10 bases aligning to TRBD2. The CDR3 sequence is 16 residues long. The germline V gene has CDR1 SGDLS and CDR2 YYNGEE. The V and J ends lost 3 bases and 2 bases, in that order; junction bases with no gene match: 6. The CDR3 bases are TGTGCCAGCAGCGGGACTAGCGGACTCCCCACAGATACGCAGTATTTT. It yields the protein CASSGTSGLPTDTQYF.

The chain combines TRBV7-8 with TRBJ1-3; D is perhaps TRBD1 (6 bases). V was clipped by 5 bases and J by 4 bases, with 18 bases between them. This CDR3 comprises 16 residues. Germline loops: CDR1 SGHVS, CDR2 FQNEAQ. The DNA for the CDR3 is TGTGCCAGCAGCCTCTCGACAGGCCTGAGGGGAAACACCATATATTTT. This translates into CASSLSTGLRGNTIYF.

This sequence joins TRBV7-9 and TRBJ1-3, with D maybe TRBD1 (5 bases). Deletions cut 5 bases from V and 0 bases from J, with 11 bases between. The CDR3 length is 15 residues. Looked up from germline, CDR1 is SEHNR and CDR2 is FQNEAQ (reference sequence). The CDR3 nucleotides are TGTGCCAGCAGCCTACAGGCAAGCTCTGGAAACACCATATATTTT. This codes for CASSLQASSGNTIYF. The whole variable domain, remainder taken from reference TRBV7-9 and TRBJ1-3, is DTGVSQNPRHKITKRGQNVTFRCDPISEHNRLYWYRQTLGQGPEFLTYFQNEAQLEKSRLLSDRFSAERPKGSFSTLEIQRTEQGDSAMYLCASSLQASSGNTIYFGEGSWLTVV.

The J gene is TRBJ1-4, the V gene TRBV3-1 (or the pseudogene TRBV3-2); D is unresolved. Germline CDR1 reads LGHDT; CDR2 reads YNNKEL (reference sequence). This CDR3 spans 16 amino acids. The ends were cut back, 0 bases at V and 7 bases at J, with 15 bases in the middle. The CDR3, as DNA: TGTGCCAGCAGCCAAGAATTAGGAGCCACGGTTGAAAAACTGTTTTTT. Encoded protein: CASSQELGATVEKLFF.

The gene calls are TRBV7-9 and TRBJ2-5, with TRBD2 matching over 13 bases. The CDR3 extends over 17 amino acids. The junction had 8 bases not matched to a gene; V was cut back by 5 bases and J by 2 bases. The germline gives CDR1 SEHNR, CDR2 FQNEAQ (reference sequence). This chain's CDR3 is CASSNLWTSGGQETQYF. The CDR3, as DNA: TGTGCCAGCAGCAATTTATGGACTAGCGGGGGACAAGAGACCCAGTACTTC.

This chain connects TRBV7-9 to TRBJ2-1; 10 bases align to TRBD1. CDR1 and CDR2 (germline): SEHNR, FQNEAQ (reference sequence). The CDR3 spans 16 residues. The V segment lost 1 base and the J segment 4 bases; nucleotides outside the gene matches: 4. For the CDR3, the DNA is TGTGCCAGCAGCTTAGGAGACAGGGGGCAATACAATGAGCAGTTCTTC. Protein: CASSLGDRGQYNEQFF.

The J gene is TRBJ2-7, the V gene TRBV7-9; tentative D call: TRBD1 (5 bases). The CDR3 contains 13 residues. Trimming pared 5 bases from V and 4 bases from J, leaving 12 bases between. Germline assignment: CDR1 SEHNR and CDR2 FQNEAQ (reference sequence). DNA of the CDR3: TGTGCCAGCAGCGAGTCCAGGGCTTACGAGCAGTACTTC. Protein product: CASSESRAYEQYF.

This chain links TRBV27 with TRBJ2-7, with TRBD2 matching 8 bases. Germline trimming cut 4 bases from V and 9 bases from J; bases unmatched to any gene: 5. This CDR3 is 12 amino acids long. Germline CDR1 MNHEY, CDR2 SMNVEV (reference sequence). CDR3 amino acids: CASSSGRASQYF. For the CDR3, the DNA is TGTGCCAGCAGTTCCGGGAGGGCCTCGCAGTACTTC.

The rearrangement joins TRBV5-1 to TRBJ1-1; D may be TRBD1 (5 bases). Germline CDR1 and CDR2: SGHRS and YFSETQ. V was pared by 4 bases and J by 1 base, with 14 bases between. The CDR3 runs to 15 residues. CDR3 sequence (DNA): TGCGCCAGCAGCCCTAATCCAGGGTCGAACACTGAAGCTTTCTTT. This translates into CASSPNPGSNTEAFF.

This clone was seen only once. The V and J genes are TRBV9 and TRBJ2-7, with D hard to call. Germline lookup yields CDR1 SGDLS and CDR2 YYNGEE. V shed 1 base and J shed 3 bases, with 11 bases lying between them. This CDR3 is built from 14 residues. CDR3 coding DNA: TGTGCCAGCAGCGTAAGCCCACAGAACTACGAGCAGTACTTC. It encodes CASSVSPQNYEQYF.

This clone was observed once. DNA for the CDR3: TGTGCCAGCAGAAAACCCGCGGATGAAAAACTGTTTTTT. Translation: CASRKPADEKLFF. The rearrangement uses TRBV28 and TRBJ1-4; D is unresolved. The V gene's germline CDR1 is MDHEN and CDR2 SYDVKM. This CDR3 comprises 13 residues. Between the trimmed V and J ends, which lost 6 bases and 6 bases, there was a span of 11 bases.

The chain employs TRBV6-4 and TRBJ2-5; no definite D call. CDR1 and CDR2 from the germline V gene are MRHNA and SNTAGT. V was shortened by 6 bases and J by 5 bases, with 4 bases between the two germline ends. The CDR3 is 10 amino acids. As DNA, the CDR3 is TGTGCCAGCAGACAGGAGACCCAGTACTTC. This sequence encodes CASRQETQYF.

The rearrangement joins TRBV20-1 to TRBJ2-7; 12 bases are a match to TRBD2. Trimming took 3 bases from V and 2 from J; bases not matched to a gene: 5. The germline gives CDR1 DFQATT, CDR2 SNEGSKA (reference sequence). This CDR3 contains 15 residues. The CDR3 here is CSASTRTSGTYEQYF. In DNA, the CDR3 is TGCAGTGCTAGTACGAGGACTAGCGGGACCTACGAGCAGTACTTC.

V and J are TRBV5-1 and TRBJ1-3, with D tentatively TRBD1 (6 bases). V shed 4 bases and J shed 4 bases, with 15 bases lying between them. In germline, CDR1 is SGHRS, CDR2 YFSETQ. CDR3 length: 15 residues. CDR3 sequence: CASSPGDGDGNTIYF. The CDR3 DNA follows: TGCGCCAGCAGCCCAGGGGACGGAGACGGAAACACCATATATTTT.

The chain links TRBV9 to TRBJ1-6; tentative D call: TRBD1 (6 bases). CDR1 and CDR2 (germline): SGDLS, YYNGEE. This CDR3 region has 14 residues. V lost 4 bases, J lost 6 bases, and 11 bases lay in between. The CDR3: CASSLGQLNSPLHF. The CDR3 DNA is TGTGCCAGCAGCCTCGGACAGCTTAATTCACCCCTCCACTTT.